Below, 3 T cell receptor beta chains from the same sample are listed, as sequenced in a study of cytotoxic CD8 clonotypes in ibrutinib-treated CLL (dated by TCRdb to 2020 to 2022). Libraries came from the immunoSEQ multiplex PCR assay. TCRdb limited this immuneACCESS table to in-frame rearrangements with V and J called. A share of clones is missing; checked studies link under half to unresolved V genes, and the rest is unexplained. In all, the sample holds under 200,000 clones, and roughly 80% of those were seen once. Over 2% of the sample lies in the top ten. What this sample's time point label stands for: approximately twelve months on ibrutinib. The sample was PBMCs, taken after 12 months of ibrutinib treatment. Every receptor here comes from a human donor with chronic lymphocytic leukemia.

J is TRBJ1-2 and V is TRBV13, with TRBD1 matching 12 bases. The V gene's germline CDR1 is PRHDT and CDR2 FYEKMQ (reference sequence). V was pared by 5 bases and J by 10 bases, with 8 bases of the junction left unmatched. The CDR3 covers 14 residues. CDR3: CASSNPGQGADYTF. CDR3 nucleotide sequence: TGTGCCAGCAGCAATCCGGGACAGGGGGCCGACTACACCTTC.

This clone has a single count. The V gene is TRBV30, the J gene TRBJ2-7; D gene uncertain. There are 12 residues in the CDR3. V lost 0 bases and J lost 3, with 6 bases in between. Looked up from germline, CDR1 is GTSNPN and CDR2 is SVGIG (reference sequence). CDR3 region: CAWSVGSYEQYF. CDR3 sequence (DNA): TGTGCCTGGAGTGTAGGAAGCTACGAGCAGTACTTC.

Here the CDR3 reads CASSLSGGGNQPQHF. CDR3 coding DNA: TGTGCCAGCAGTTTATCAGGGGGCGGCAATCAGCCCCAGCATTTT. The genes are TRBV27 and TRBJ1-5; 7 bases are a match to TRBD1. Germline CDR1 is MNHEY and CDR2 is SMNVEV (reference sequence). V was clipped by 0 bases and J by 2 bases; unmatched bases: 1. The CDR3 sequence is 15 residues long.